This T cell receptor beta chain is drawn from a study of CD4 T cells in relation to SARS-CoV-2 and coronaviruses. Concerning this clone: Its specificity is unknown.

CDR3 length: 15 amino acids. Germline V lookup: CDR1 KGHSH, CDR2 LQKENI. The V and J ends lost 4 bases and 0 bases, in that order; junction bases with no gene match: 2. Unexposed donor CD4+ T cells date from about 2011-2018, before the COVID-19 pandemic. CD4+ T cells were isolated from the cells after about 11 days of culture. The repertoire was sequenced with immunoSEQ multiplex PCR; TCRdb's copy has only in-frame clones and lacks some. The sample records about 18,000 clones, 65% to 75% being singletons. The receptor was derived from a human donor in good health. What was sequenced was CD4+ T cells from PBMCs, cultured in vitro. This chain links TRBV18 with TRBJ2-2; TRBD1 matches at 7 bases. The chain's CDR3 is CASSLDRANTGELFF. The CDR3 nucleotides are TGTGCCAGCTCACTCGACAGGGCGAACACCGGGGAGCTGTTTTTT.